In its sample, the clone carrying this T cell receptor beta chain was seen a few times. This sample stems from a study of blood T cells in healthy people across ages. A J-beta primer mix and a sample-barcoded 5' primer were used in a second PCR of about 7 to 12 cycles. The template-switch adaptor, which had 12 random nucleotides, put a tag on each cDNA molecule. One entry per CDR3 protein results from TCRdb running MiXCR on the 5' RACE reads. The sample includes about 1.1 million distinct CDR3 sequences, around two fifths seen only once; the top ten take around 13%. Looked up from germline, CDR1 is MNHEY and CDR2 is SVGEGT. With 2 bases removed from V and 3 bases from J, the gap between germline ends came to 8 bases. CDR3 length: 14 residues. Samples each had at least 6 micrograms of total RNA extracted.

The V call is TRBV6-2 or TRBV6-3, the J call TRBJ1-5; no reliable D call. This TCR was sampled from a man aged 18 to 30 in good health. The source material was blood. CDR3 region: CASSYRQVNQPQHF. As DNA, the CDR3 is TGTGCCAGCAGTTACAGGCAGGTCAATCAGCCCCAGCATTTT.